Sequencing of this T cell receptor (beta chain) was carried out in a study of cytomegalovirus exposure and HLA in healthy donors. V lost 4 bases, J lost 10 bases, and 20 bases lay in between. CDR3 length: 14 residues. CDR1 SGHNT and CDR2 YYREEE come from the germline V gene (reference sequence). The sample holds one count of this clone. Primers for the PCR totalled 60 Vbeta and 13 Jbeta. This table comes from immunoSEQ multiplex PCR, and its TCRdb copy is limited to in-frame clones, with some not included. Of 150,000 to 200,000 clones listed, roughly two thirds are singletons. The sequenced sample consisted of PBMCs. The sequence was collected from a woman aged 35 to 49 in good health and CMV-seropositive. The chain recombines TRBV5-4 with TRBJ2-5; weak D call: TRBD2 (7 bases). The CDR3 loop reads CASSVPTGLGGQYF. The DNA for the CDR3 is TGTGCCAGCAGCGTACCAACTGGACTAGGGGGCCAGTACTTC.